This is a list of T cell receptor beta chains from one sample in a study of molecular identifiers for immune sequencing clone quantification. TCRdb re-called the PCR reads through MiXCR, storing one row per CDR3 protein. The sample records approximately 500,000 distinct CDR3 sequences, 25% being singletons. The specimen was naive CD8+ T cells from blood, with Jurkat cell RNA spiked in. These TCRs come from a human donor in good health. Some libraries in this study had Jurkat cell RNA spiked in. Both conserved end residues are part of each CDR3.

v_gene: TRBV2; j_gene: TRBJ2-4; CDR3aa: CASSEALAKNIQYF
v_gene: TRBV6-2/TRBV6-3; j_gene: TRBJ2-7; CDR3aa: CARPRGALRSYAQYF
v_gene: TRBV5-1; j_gene: TRBJ2-7; CDR3aa: CASSFGQGATYEQYF
v_gene: TRBV19; j_gene: TRBJ2-3; CDR3aa: CATSRGDTQYF
v_gene: TRBV11-2; j_gene: TRBJ2-5; CDR3aa: CASSLEWGLPGTQYF
v_gene: TRBV13; j_gene: TRBJ1-1; CDR3aa: CASSPSDRVSEAFF
v_gene: TRBV12-3/TRBV12-4; j_gene: TRBJ2-3; CDR3aa: CASGTALTDTQYF
v_gene: TRBV12-3/TRBV12-4; j_gene: TRBJ2-3; CDR3aa: CASSLADRVREDTQYF
v_gene: TRBV5-4; j_gene: TRBJ2-7; CDR3aa: CASSLRGGPGEKYF
v_gene: TRBV5-6; j_gene: TRBJ1-4; CDR3aa: CASSYRTGVFPGAELFF
v_gene: TRBV4-3; j_gene: TRBJ2-1; CDR3aa: CASSTALYNEQFF
v_gene: TRBV7-9; j_gene: TRBJ1-4; CDR3aa: CASSSSFRTGDEKLFF
v_gene: TRBV30; j_gene: TRBJ2-5; CDR3aa: CARPREGARPEDEETQYF
v_gene: TRBV29-1; j_gene: TRBJ2-2; CDR3aa: CSVEGDTNTGELFF
v_gene: TRBV12-3/TRBV12-4; j_gene: TRBJ1-2; CDR3aa: CASSNDRSYGYTF
v_gene: TRBV12-5; j_gene: TRBJ1-2; CDR3aa: CASGGTGAAYGYTF
v_gene: TRBV5-4; j_gene: TRBJ2-7; CDR3aa: CASSAGQALSNEQYF
v_gene: TRBV7-2; j_gene: TRBJ2-4; CDR3aa: CASSFEGSGGAKNIQYF
v_gene: TRBV11-2; j_gene: TRBJ2-3; CDR3aa: CASSGGAPTDTRYF
v_gene: TRBV13; j_gene: TRBJ2-5; CDR3aa: CASSPREAGREKETQYF
v_gene: TRBV20-1; j_gene: TRBJ2-5; CDR3aa: CSASTQENQETQYF
v_gene: TRBV5-4; j_gene: TRBJ1-4; CDR3aa: CASSPGYSNEKLFF
v_gene: TRBV7-9; j_gene: TRBJ2-7; CDR3aa: CASSLGSGTSGRGSYEQYF
v_gene: TRBV9; j_gene: TRBJ1-1; CDR3aa: CASSVARDSTHTEAFF
v_gene: TRBV24-1; j_gene: TRBJ2-7; CDR3aa: CATSDAGTGGLEQYF
v_gene: TRBV29-1; j_gene: TRBJ2-4; CDR3aa: CSVEVQSKNIQYF
v_gene: TRBV4-3; j_gene: TRBJ1-6; CDR3aa: CASSQDWQSTSPLHF
v_gene: TRBV27; j_gene: TRBJ1-5; CDR3aa: CASSLWRGRNQPQHF
v_gene: TRBV5-6; j_gene: TRBJ1-1; CDR3aa: CASSPGQGVAEAFF
v_gene: TRBV24-1; j_gene: TRBJ2-1; CDR3aa: CATSDSSLREGFDEQFF
v_gene: TRBV27; j_gene: TRBJ2-5; CDR3aa: CASSLEQGIETQYF